The entry that follows covers one TCR beta chain sequence. Antigen: not known. A much bigger clone sits one base away, suggesting this may be a read error. V dropped 3 bases and J dropped 2 bases, with 6 bases sitting between them. This CDR3 region has 13 residues. Germline V gives CDR1 SGHVS, CDR2 FQNEAQ. In the authors' workflow: The number of TCRs in each sample had a median of 95,638 and spanned roughly 23,224 to 750,000. One entry per CDR3 protein results from TCRdb running MiXCR on the RACE reads. The V and J calls here are based on TCRdb, not the publication. The table records about 77,000 distinct CDR3 sequences, 8.5% to 9.5% of them present only once. The data are from a study of human T cells and chemical hapten exposure. Background on the study: Small differences in pooled library volume mainly drove the variation in TCR yields per sample.

General study findings and limits: TCRs above 1 in 1000 frequency stayed constant with DPC sensitization.

The time point is: healthy volunteer bleed at 6 weeks. Total RNA was extracted from unfractionated whole blood. The sample taken for sequencing was whole blood. The sequence was obtained from a female donor in good health. Some clones in this sample may be carry-over from other donors' samples. The rearrangement links TRBV7-8 to TRBJ2-3; D call uncertain. The CDR3 DNA reads as TGTGCCAGCAGCTTCAAGCACACAGATACGCAGTATTTT. Amino acids: CASSFKHTDTQYF.